These 22 T cell receptor beta chains originate from one sample sequenced in a study of blood T cells in healthy people across ages. A second PCR, run for roughly 7 to 11 cycles, used a sample-barcoded 5' primer plus a J-beta primer mix. TCRdb reprocessed the 5' RACE reads via MiXCR and lists one record per CDR3 protein. The repertoire includes about 1,400,000 distinct CDR3 sequences, 55% to 75% of them detected once, and 6.7% sits in the top ten. Sequenced sample: blood. The receptors shown here come from a man between 18 and 35 years old in good health.

There are a few counts of this clonotype. This chain links TRBV29-1 with TRBJ2-1, with D tentatively TRBD2 (7 bases). This CDR3 is 16 amino acids long. CDR1 and CDR2 (germline): SQVTM, ANQGSEA. Trimming cost V 5 bases and J 1 base, with 18 bases left between them. CDR3 DNA sequence: TGCAGCGTTCTCCTCGGCGGGGGCTTGTCCTACAATGAGCAGTTCTTC. Translated, it gives CSVLLGGGLSYNEQFF.

The CDR3 here is CASSPQGQGSGGYTF. The CDR3 DNA sequence: TGTGCCAGCTCACCGCAGGGACAGGGGTCGGGAGGCTACACCTTC. This chain uses TRBV18 with TRBJ1-2, with TRBD1 matching 10 bases. The CDR3 covers 15 residues. Per germline, CDR1 KGHSH and CDR2 LQKENI. V gave up 3 bases and J gave up 8 bases; unmatched junction bases: 9.

This clonotype was detected only a few times. Here the CDR3 reads CASSLANRMGSGEQYF. Here the CDR3 DNA reads TGCGCCAGCAGCTTGGCAAACAGAATGGGATCTGGCGAGCAGTACTTC. The gene calls are TRBV5-1 and TRBJ2-7, with D uncertain. Germline CDR1 SGHRS, CDR2 YFSETQ. Between the trimmed V and J ends, which lost 0 bases and 6 bases, there was a span of 19 bases. The CDR3 runs 16 residues. Full variable domain (rest looked up from reference TRBV5-1 and TRBJ2-7): KAGVTQTPRYLIKTRGQQVTLSCSPISGHRSVSWYQQTPGQGLQFLFEYFSETQRNKGNFPGRFSGRQFSNSRSEMNVSTLELGDSALYLCASSLANRMGSGEQYFGPGTRLTVT.

V usage is TRBV14 and J usage is TRBJ2-7; D not certain. The CDR3 covers 11 residues. The germline gives CDR1 SGHDN, CDR2 FVKESK. V was pared by 3 bases and J by 4 bases, with 4 bases between. Written as DNA, the CDR3 is TGTGCCAGCAGCCAGATGTACGAGCAGTACTTC. This gives the protein CASSQMYEQYF.

The chain is built from TRBV6-5 and TRBJ2-1, with D possibly matching TRBD2 (6 bases). CDR1 and CDR2 from the germline V gene are MNHEY and SVGAGI. The CDR3 runs to 13 residues. The ends were cut back, 10 bases at V and 7 bases at J, with 17 bases in the middle. DNA for the CDR3: TGTGCCATCTCCCGGGGACTGGGGAATGAGCAGTTCTTC. This sequence encodes CAISRGLGNEQFF.

This clonotype was seen only a few times. CDR3 region: CSVRERTGRETQYF. DNA for the CDR3: TGCAGCGTTCGGGAAAGGACAGGTCGAGAGACCCAGTACTTC. The chain joins TRBV29-1 to TRBJ2-5, with 7 bases aligning to TRBD1. V shed 5 bases and J 4 bases; nucleotides not matched to a gene: 10. Germline CDR1 reads SQVTM; CDR2 reads ANQGSEA. There are 14 residues in the CDR3.

The J gene is TRBJ2-7, the V gene TRBV6-1, with TRBD1 matching 10 bases. Germline lookup yields CDR1 MNHNS and CDR2 SASEGT. V lost 4 bases and J lost 5; bases outside the gene matches: 11. This CDR3 is 16 amino acids long. The CDR3 DNA reads as TGTGCCAGCAGTGGATACCGGGACAGGGGTTTGGACGAGCAGTACTTC. This codes for CASSGYRDRGLDEQYF.

This chain joins TRBV3-1 and TRBJ2-1, with 8 bases lining up with TRBD1. This CDR3 region has 16 residues. V dropped 3 bases and J dropped 8; count of bases not matched to a gene: 12. Germline loops: CDR1 LGHDT, CDR2 YNNKEL (reference sequence). CDR3 in DNA: TGTGCCAGCAGCCAGCCGACAGGGGTGGGAAAATATGAGCAGTTCTTC. This translates into CASSQPTGVGKYEQFF.

The chain is built from TRBV6-2 or TRBV6-3 and TRBJ2-3, with 10 bases matching TRBD2. With 5 bases clipped from V and 8 bases from J, the junction kept 19 bases outside the gene matches. From germline, CDR1 is MNHEY and CDR2 SVGEGT. This CDR3 contains 18 residues. This CDR3 reads CASSPLAGATYGLRTQYF. In DNA form, the CDR3 reads TGTGCCAGCAGTCCCCTAGCGGGGGCCACCTATGGGCTTCGTACGCAGTATTTT.

V usage is TRBV7-9 and J usage is TRBJ2-4, with D perhaps given as TRBD1 or TRBD2 (5 bases each). The J call is doubtful: the DNA matches TRBJ2-7 better. Germline lookup yields CDR1 SEHNR and CDR2 FQNEAQ (reference sequence). The CDR3 runs 14 residues. The CDR3 protein is CASSLTGPNDEQYF. The CDR3 DNA is TGTGCCAGCAGCTTAACGGGGCCGAACGACGAGCAGTACTTC.

Of note for this clonotype: The DNA is left out, because the CDR3 cannot be placed on it with certainty; the CDR3 is given as TCRdb lists it. This chain joins TRBV29-1 and TRBJ1-2; TRBD1 is the table's D call and was not checked against the DNA. The CDR3 adds up to 12 amino acids, both ends counted. Germline V CDR1 and CDR2: SQVTM, ANQGSEA. CDR3 residues: CSVALGAEGYTF.

The table lists this clonotype with a few counts. The chain carries TRBV5-1 and TRBJ2-3, with D hard to call. Germline V gene sequence: CDR1 SGHRS, CDR2 YFSETQ. V lost 4 bases to trimming and J lost 1 base, with 13 bases between them. CDR3 length: 15 residues. CDR3 sequence (DNA): TGCGCCAGCAGCCCCGCTAGAGCCGGCACAGATACGCAGTATTTT. Protein product: CASSPARAGTDTQYF. The full variable domain, completed using reference TRBV5-1 and TRBJ2-3, is KAGVTQTPRYLIKTRGQQVTLSCSPISGHRSVSWYQQTPGQGLQFLFEYFSETQRNKGNFPGRFSGRQFSNSRSEMNVSTLELGDSALYLCASSPARAGTDTQYFGPGTRLTVL.

This clonotype showed up just a few times. The rearrangement joins TRBV7-2 to TRBJ2-7; tentatively, D is TRBD2 (5 bases). V was shortened by 8 bases and J by 0 bases, with 17 bases between the two germline ends. The CDR3 runs 15 residues. Germline loops: CDR1 SGHTA, CDR2 FQGNSA. The CDR3 DNA is TGTGCCAGCCGATCGGGCACTAGGCTCTCCTACGAGCAGTACTTC. The encoded protein is CASRSGTRLSYEQYF.

J is TRBJ2-1 and V is TRBV29-1; D is perhaps TRBD2 (6 bases). CDR1 and CDR2 from the germline V gene are SQVTM and ANQGSEA. The V and J ends lost 6 bases and 2 bases respectively, with 20 bases between them. CDR3 size: 16 residues. The CDR3 sequence: CSVATPGLTAYNEQFF. In DNA form, the CDR3 reads TGCAGCGTAGCGACCCCGGGACTGACAGCCTACAATGAGCAGTTCTTC.

J is TRBJ2-1 and V is TRBV20-1, with TRBD2 identical over 9 bases. The V gene end was trimmed by 5 bases and the J gene end by 8 bases; junction bases not matched to a gene: 10. Looked up from germline, CDR1 is DFQATT and CDR2 is SNEGSKA (reference sequence). The CDR3 sequence is 14 residues long. This CDR3 reads CSAEKKAGGHEQFF. CDR3 in DNA: TGCAGTGCTGAGAAAAAAGCGGGAGGTCATGAGCAGTTCTTC.

The rearrangement links TRBV11-2 to TRBJ2-5; TRBD2 might be the D (7 bases). This CDR3 spans 15 amino acids. With 7 bases removed from V and 2 bases from J, the gap between germline ends came to 17 bases. The germline V gene encodes CDR1 SGHAT and CDR2 FQNNGV. CDR3 DNA: TGTGCCAGCAACCCTACCGGGGGGCTTCAAGAGACCCAGTACTTC. Translating it yields CASNPTGGLQETQYF.

The chain uses TRBV12-3 or TRBV12-4 and TRBJ2-7; a possible D gene is TRBD1 (5 bases). CDR3 length: 17 amino acids. Trimming removed 6 bases from V and 4 bases from J, with 25 bases in between. CDR3 sequence reads: CASSPSMSAGYRYEQYF. CDR3 DNA sequence: TGTGCCAGCAGCCCCTCAATGAGCGCAGGGTACAGGTACGAGCAGTACTTC.

The chain links TRBV6-5 to TRBJ1-1; D not certain. Trimming removed 2 bases from V and 2 bases from J, with 6 bases in between. The CDR3 consists of 13 residues. CDR1 and CDR2 from the germline V gene are MNHEY and SVGAGI. The CDR3 DNA reads as TGTGCCAGCAGTTACCGCGCTAACACTGAAGCTTTCTTT. It yields the protein CASSYRANTEAFF.

The rearrangement joins TRBV24-1 to TRBJ1-2; 8 bases line up with TRBD1. CDR1 KGHDR and CDR2 SFDVKD come from the germline V gene. The CDR3 sequence is 13 residues long. V lost 7 bases to trimming and J lost 6 bases; unmatched junction nucleotides: 6. The CDR3 reads CATSDGQGDGYTF. The CDR3 region has the DNA TGTGCCACCAGCGATGGACAGGGAGATGGCTACACCTTC.

The V call is TRBV3-1, the J call TRBJ2-5, with 9 bases lining up with TRBD2. V was pared by 3 bases and J by 12 bases, with 17 bases of the junction left unmatched. The CDR3 sequence is 16 residues long. Germline CDR1 and CDR2: LGHDT and YNNKEL (reference sequence). The CDR3 sequence is CASSHGTPLAGRKEYF. CDR3 nucleotide sequence: TGTGCCAGCAGCCATGGAACCCCCCTAGCGGGAAGGAAGGAGTACTTC.

Notes on this clonotype: A much larger clone is a single base away; this may be a read error. J is TRBJ2-7 and V is TRBV6-1; D is perhaps TRBD1 (6 bases). V was cut by 4 bases and J by 0 bases, with 10 bases left in between. Germline assignment: CDR1 MNHNS and CDR2 SASEGT. The CDR3 sequence is 14 residues long. This CDR3 is CASSGRDNSYEQYF. CDR3 DNA sequence: TGTGCCAGCAGTGGCCGGGACAACTCCTACGAGCAGTACTTC.

V and J are TRBV11-2 and TRBJ1-1; D ambiguous. The germline V and J ends were trimmed by 7 bases and 1 base, with 16 bases remaining between them. The CDR3 covers 15 residues. Germline CDR1 SGHAT, CDR2 FQNNGV. CDR3 sequence: CASTETSRRNTEAFF. The CDR3 bases are TGTGCCAGCACCGAAACATCACGGAGGAACACTGAAGCTTTCTTT.